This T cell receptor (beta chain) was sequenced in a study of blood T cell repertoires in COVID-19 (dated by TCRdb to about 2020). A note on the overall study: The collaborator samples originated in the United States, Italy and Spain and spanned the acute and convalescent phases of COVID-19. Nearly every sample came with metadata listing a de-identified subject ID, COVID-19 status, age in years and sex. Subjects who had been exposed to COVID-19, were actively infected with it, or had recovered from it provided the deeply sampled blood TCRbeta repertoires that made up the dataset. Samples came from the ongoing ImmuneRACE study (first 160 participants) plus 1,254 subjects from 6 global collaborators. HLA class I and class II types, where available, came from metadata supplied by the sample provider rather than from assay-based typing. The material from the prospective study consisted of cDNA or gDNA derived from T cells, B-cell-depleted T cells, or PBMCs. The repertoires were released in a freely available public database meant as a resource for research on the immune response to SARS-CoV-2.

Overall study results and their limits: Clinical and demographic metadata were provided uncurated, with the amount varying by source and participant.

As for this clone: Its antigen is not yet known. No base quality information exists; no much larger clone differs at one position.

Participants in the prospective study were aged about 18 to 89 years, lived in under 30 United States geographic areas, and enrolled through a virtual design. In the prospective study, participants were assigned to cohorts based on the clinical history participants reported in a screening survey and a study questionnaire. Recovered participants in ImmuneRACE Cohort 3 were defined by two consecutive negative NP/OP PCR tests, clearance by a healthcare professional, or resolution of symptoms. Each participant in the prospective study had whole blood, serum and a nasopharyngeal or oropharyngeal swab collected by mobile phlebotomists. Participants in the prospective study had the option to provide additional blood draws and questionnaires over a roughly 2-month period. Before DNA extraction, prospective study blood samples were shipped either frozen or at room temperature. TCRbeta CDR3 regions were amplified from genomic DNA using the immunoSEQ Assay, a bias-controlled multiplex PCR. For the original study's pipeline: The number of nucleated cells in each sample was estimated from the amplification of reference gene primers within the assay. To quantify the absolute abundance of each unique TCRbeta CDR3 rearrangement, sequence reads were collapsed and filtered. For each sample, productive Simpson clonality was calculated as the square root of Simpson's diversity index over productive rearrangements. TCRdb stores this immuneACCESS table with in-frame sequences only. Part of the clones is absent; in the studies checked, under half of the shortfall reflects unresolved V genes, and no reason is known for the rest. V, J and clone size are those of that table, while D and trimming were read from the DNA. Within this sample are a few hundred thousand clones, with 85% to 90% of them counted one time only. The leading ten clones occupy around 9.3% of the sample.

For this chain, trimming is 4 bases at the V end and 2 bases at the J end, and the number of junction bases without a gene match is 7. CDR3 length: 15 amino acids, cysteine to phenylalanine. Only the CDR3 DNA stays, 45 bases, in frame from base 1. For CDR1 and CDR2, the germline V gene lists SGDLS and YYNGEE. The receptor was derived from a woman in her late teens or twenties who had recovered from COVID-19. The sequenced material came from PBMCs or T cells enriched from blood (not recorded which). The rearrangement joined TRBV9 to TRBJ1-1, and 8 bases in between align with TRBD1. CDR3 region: CASSPGQGANTEAFF. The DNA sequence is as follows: TGTGCCAGCAGCCCAGGACAGGGCGCAAACACTGAAGCTTTCTTT.